The present T cell receptor (beta chain) was sequenced within a study of cytomegalovirus exposure and HLA in healthy donors. Losses at the gene ends were 7 bases for V and 4 bases for J; bases not matched to a gene: 8. CDR3 length equals 15 residues. Germline-derived CDR1 and CDR2 are SNHLY and FYNNEI. On this clone itself: Its specificity is not known.

The donors (healthy individuals) were bone marrow donors. Study results and caveats: The study listed roughly 160 cytomegalovirus-associated TCR beta chains.

PCR was performed using 60 Vbeta and 13 Jbeta primers. The protocol was immunoSEQ multiplex PCR, while the TCRdb copy is restricted to in-frame clones and leaves out a portion. The table includes about 110,000 clones, 79% detected once. This clonotype originated in a woman aged 40 to 49 in good health and CMV-seronegative. This chain uses TRBV2 with TRBJ2-1; the match to TRBD1 covers 9 bases. The sample comprised PBMCs. In DNA, the CDR3 is TGTGCCAGCACCTTAAGACAGGGGGGGTACAATGAGCAGTTCTTC. Protein: CASTLRQGGYNEQFF.